This TCR beta chain was found in a study of cytomegalovirus exposure and HLA in healthy donors. PCR was performed using 60 Vbeta and 13 Jbeta primers. Clones were read by immunoSEQ multiplex PCR, and TCRdb kept only the in-frame ones, dropping some. Of around 100,000 clones in the sample, around 80% were seen once. This sequence was found in a woman in her thirties or forties in good health and CMV-seronegative. Sequencing was done on a sample of PBMCs.

The CDR3, as DNA: TGTGCCAGCAGTTACTCTGCGGGGGGACTCTACAATGAGCAGTTCTTC. It yields the protein CASSYSAGGLYNEQFF. The rearrangement links TRBV6-5 to TRBJ2-1; 8 bases line up with TRBD2. Germline V lookup: CDR1 MNHEY, CDR2 SVGAGI. The CDR3 consists of 16 residues. V lost 0 bases to trimming and J lost 3 bases; unmatched junction nucleotides: 4.